What follows are 18 T cell receptor beta chains derived from one specimen sequenced in a study of blood T cell repertoires in COVID-19. Produced via immunoSEQ multiplex PCR; TCRdb's table is partial and in-frame only. The sample records fewer than 450,000 clones, about 90% being singletons. The sample consisted of PBMCs or T cells enriched from blood (not recorded which). These receptors were collected from a man between 18 and 35 years old who had recovered from COVID-19.

This chain uses TRBV4-2 with TRBJ2-7; TRBD1 agrees at 10 bases. V shed 0 bases and J 4 bases; nucleotides not matched to a gene: 6. The germline gives CDR1 LGHNA, CDR2 YNFKEQ. CDR3 length: 16 amino acids. CDR3 in DNA: TGTGCCAGCAGCCAAGATCCAGGGACAGGGGAGTACGAGCAGTACTTC. This translates into CASSQDPGTGEYEQYF.

CDR3 in amino acids: CASSETRQETQYF. Here the CDR3 DNA reads TGTGCCAGCAGTGAAACCAGGCAAGAGACCCAGTACTTC. The chain couples TRBV6-1 to TRBJ2-5; no clear D. Between the trimmed V and J ends, which lost 2 bases and 2 bases, there was a span of 6 bases. Germline V CDR1 and CDR2: MNHNS, SASEGT. The CDR3 extends over 13 amino acids.

The chain links TRBV7-3 to TRBJ2-1; 13 bases align to TRBD2. The germline V gene encodes CDR1 SGHTA and CDR2 FQGTGA. This CDR3 is built from 17 residues. The junction had 11 bases not matched to a gene; V was cut back by 5 bases and J by 7 bases. The CDR3 nucleotides read TGTGCCAGCAGCGATTCCGTCACTAGCGGGAGGGTGAATGAGCAGTTCTTC. Encoded protein: CASSDSVTSGRVNEQFF.

This clone was picked up one time. This rearrangement joins TRBV19 to TRBJ1-2, with D possibly TRBD1 on 5 matching bases. V lost 10 bases, J lost 7 bases, and 19 bases lay in between. CDR1 is LNHDA, CDR2 SQIVND, per germline (reference sequence). The CDR3 spans 13 residues. The CDR3 sequence: CATLDRRQGGYTF. The CDR3 DNA sequence: TGTGCCACCCTCGACCGGCGGCAGGGTGGCTACACCTTC. The full variable domain, in which reference TRBV19 and TRBJ1-2 provide the parts outside the CDR3, is DGGITQSPKYLFRKEGQNVTLSCEQNLNHDAMYWYRQDPGQGLRLIYYSQIVNDFQKGDIAEGYSVSREKKESFPLTVTSAQKNPTAFYLCATLDRRQGGYTFGSGTRLTVV.

The genes are TRBV2 and TRBJ1-2; 10 bases are shared with TRBD1. This CDR3 contains 13 residues. Germline CDR1 reads SNHLY; CDR2 reads FYNNEI. The V segment lost 4 bases and the J segment 6 bases; nucleotides outside the gene matches: 2. The CDR3 sequence is CASSGTGGDGYTF. CDR3 DNA: TGTGCCAGCAGTGGGACAGGGGGAGATGGCTACACCTTC.

CDR3 protein: CASSQAGASDIQYF. The CDR3 bases are TGCGCCAGCAGCCAGGCTGGGGCCAGTGACATTCAGTACTTC. The chain is built from TRBV4-1 and TRBJ2-4; D might be TRBD1 (5 bases). V was trimmed by 3 bases and J by 8 bases, leaving 14 bases between them. Germline V gene data show CDR1 as MGHRA and CDR2 as YSYEKL. There are 14 residues in the CDR3.

The J gene is TRBJ1-1, the V gene TRBV19; maybe TRBD1 (5 bases). V was shortened by 3 bases and J by 0 bases, with 17 bases between the two germline ends. CDR1 is LNHDA and CDR2 is SQIVND in the germline V gene (reference sequence). This CDR3 contains 17 residues. DNA for the CDR3: TGTGCCAGTAGTATTTTTCAGGGTACTGGGATGAACACTGAAGCTTTCTTT. Translation: CASSIFQGTGMNTEAFF.

V and J are TRBV5-1 and TRBJ1-1, with TRBD1 matching 9 bases. The junction had 7 bases not matched to a gene; V was cut back by 3 bases and J by 4 bases. The CDR3 contains 15 residues. The germline CDR1 and CDR2 sequences are SGHRS and YFSETQ. CDR3 region: CASSSDGQGRTEAFF. The CDR3 bases are TGCGCCAGCAGCTCAGACGGACAGGGGCGCACTGAAGCTTTCTTT.

The chain is built from TRBV27 and TRBJ1-6, with 9 nucleotides matching TRBD1. The CDR3 loop spans 14 amino acids. Germline CDR1 MNHEY, CDR2 SMNVEV (reference sequence). V shed 5 bases and J 9 bases; nucleotides not matched to a gene: 5. This chain's CDR3 is CASSPDRGGSPLHF. CDR3 sequence (DNA): TGTGCCAGCAGTCCGGACAGGGGCGGTTCACCCCTCCACTTT.

The CDR3 region is CASRPNQGLGYGYTF. The CDR3 DNA reads TGTGCCAGCAGACCTAATCAGGGTTTGGGCTATGGCTACACCTTC. The chain carries TRBV6-6 and TRBJ1-2, with D maybe TRBD1 (5 bases). V was clipped by 6 bases and J by 4 bases, with 18 bases between them. The CDR3 has 15 amino acids. CDR1 MNHNY and CDR2 SVGAGI come from the germline V gene (reference sequence).

J is TRBJ1-2 and V is TRBV5-6; tentative D call: TRBD1 (6 bases). CDR1 and CDR2 (germline): SGHDT, YYEEEE. The CDR3 has 13 amino acids. With 2 bases removed from V and 4 bases from J, the gap between germline ends came to 9 bases. CDR3 in amino acids: CASSLQGSYGYTF. In nucleotides, the CDR3 is TGTGCCAGCAGCTTACAGGGTTCCTATGGCTACACCTTC. Full variable domain (rest looked up from reference TRBV5-6 and TRBJ1-2): DAGVTQSPTHLIKTRGQQVTLRCSPKSGHDTVSWYQQALGQGPQFIFQYYEEEERQRGNFPDRFSGHQFPNYSSELNVNALLLGDSALYLCASSLQGSYGYTFGSGTRLTVV.

CDR3 DNA: TGTGCCAGCAGTTTTTGGCTAGATAGTATTTCCGGGGAGCTGTTTTTT. It encodes CASSFWLDSISGELFF. The chain has TRBV28 and TRBJ2-2; D not certain. V was cut by 3 bases and J by 6 bases, with 17 bases left in between. The V gene's germline CDR1 is MDHEN and CDR2 SYDVKM. This CDR3 has 16 amino acids.

V is TRBV15 and J is TRBJ2-7; 9 positions match TRBD2. The CDR3 is 17 amino acids. Germline values: CDR1 LNHNV, CDR2 YYDKDF (reference sequence). J was trimmed by 4 bases and V by 3 bases; bases with no gene match: 13. CDR3: CATSRTIQRGDLYEQYF. In DNA, the CDR3 is TGTGCCACCAGCAGGACAATCCAGCGGGGGGATCTATACGAGCAGTACTTC.

This chain uses TRBV29-1 with TRBJ1-1; D remains ambiguous. Germline V gene sequence: CDR1 SQVTM, CDR2 ANQGSEA. V lost 3 bases and J lost 2, with 4 bases in between. This CDR3 has 11 residues. CDR3 sequence reads: CSVDINTEAFF. In DNA, the CDR3 is TGCAGCGTTGATATAAACACTGAAGCTTTCTTT.

This rearrangement joins TRBV6-5 to TRBJ2-2; 9 nucleotides match TRBD1. Per the germline V gene, CDR1 is MNHEY and CDR2 is SVGAGI. The J segment lost 5 bases and the V segment lost 5 bases, leaving 6 bases of the junction unmatched. The length of the CDR3 is 15 residues. The CDR3 DNA follows: TGTGCCAGCAGTCCCTGGACAGGGGAGACCGGGGAGCTGTTTTTT. The encoded protein is CASSPWTGETGELFF.

The chain uses TRBV5-8 and TRBJ1-2, with 7 bases aligning to TRBD1. The CDR3 length is 15 residues. The germline CDR1 and CDR2 sequences are SGHTS and YDEGEE. V gave up 1 base and J gave up 3 bases; unmatched junction bases: 6. The CDR3, as DNA: TGTGCCAGCAGCTTGTGGAGACAGGGCGACTATGGCTACACCTTC. Protein: CASSLWRQGDYGYTF.

The chain employs TRBV5-4 and TRBJ2-7, with 14 bases matching TRBD2. The V gene's germline CDR1 is SGHNT and CDR2 YYREEE (reference sequence). V trimming: 3 bases; J trimming: 4 bases; junction bases outside the gene matches: 3. CDR3 length: 15 residues. The CDR3 spells CASSSRLAGGYEQYF. DNA for the CDR3: TGTGCCAGCAGCTCCCGACTAGCGGGAGGGTACGAGCAGTACTTC.

Notes on this clone: The sample contains more than one DNA sequence encoding this CDR3. V usage is TRBV29-1 and J usage is TRBJ1-2, with D possibly matching TRBD1 (6 bases). This CDR3 is 11 amino acids long. The germline V gene has CDR1 SQVTM and CDR2 ANQGSEA. V lost 7 bases and J 8 bases, leaving 14 bases between the germline ends. The CDR3 bases are TGCAGCGCCGAACAGGGAGCCGGCTACACCTTC. The encoded protein is CSAEQGAGYTF. The complete variable domain, with remaining parts taken from reference TRBV29-1 and TRBJ1-2, reads SAVISQKPSRDICQRGTSLTIQCQVDSQVTMMFWYRQQPGQSLTLIATANQGSEATYESGFVIDKFPISRPNLTFSTLTVSNMSPEDSSIYLCSAEQGAGYTFGSGTRLTVV.